The 28 T cell receptor beta chains given below trace back to one sample, sequenced in a study of T cell clones after liver transplantation. Sequenced by immunoSEQ multiplex PCR; TCRdb stores in-frame clones only, minus some. The sample includes about 68,000 clones, more than 85% of them seen just once. Sequenced material: CD4+ T cells from blood, taken roughly 25 months after liver transplant. The receptors here all came from a human patient who received a liver transplant. Some T cells may trace back to the graft donor.

This chain joins TRBV6-5 and TRBJ2-7; D gene uncertain. This CDR3 contains 13 residues. Germline-derived CDR1 and CDR2 are MNHEY and SVGAGI. Trimming took 6 bases from V and 5 from J, leaving 14 bases between them. DNA of the CDR3: TGTGCCAGCAGCCTAAGGCCCATCCACGAGCAGTACTTC. Protein: CASSLRPIHEQYF.

The chain employs TRBV10-3 and TRBJ2-1, with 7 bases lining up with TRBD2. Germline lookup yields CDR1 ENHRY and CDR2 SYGVKD. V shed 2 bases and J 5 bases; nucleotides not matched to a gene: 12. CDR3 length: 17 residues. The CDR3 DNA reads as TGTGCCATCAGTGAGCCTTTAGCGGGCAACGTTGACAATGAGCAGTTCTTC. Encoded protein: CAISEPLAGNVDNEQFF.

The chain links TRBV6-1 to TRBJ1-4; D not resolved. The CDR3 loop spans 15 amino acids. Germline V gene lookup returns CDR1 MNHNS and CDR2 SASEGT. V lost 2 bases and J lost 5, with 12 bases in between. This CDR3 is CASSELQTKNEKLFF. The CDR3 nucleotides read TGTGCCAGCAGTGAATTGCAAACTAAGAATGAAAAACTGTTTTTT.

This chain connects TRBV18 to TRBJ2-1; 7 bases map to TRBD2. Trimming at V came to 1 base and at J to 3 bases, leaving 6 bases not matched to a gene. The CDR3 has 16 residues. The germline CDR1 and CDR2 sequences are KGHSH and LQKENI. The CDR3 here is CASSPRLALHYNEQFF. The DNA for the CDR3 is TGTGCCAGCTCACCACGACTAGCCCTACACTACAATGAGCAGTTCTTC.

V usage is TRBV7-2 and J usage is TRBJ1-5; weak D call: TRBD1 (5 bases). Per the germline V gene, CDR1 is SGHTA and CDR2 is FQGNSA. The ends were cut back, 5 bases at V and 6 bases at J, with 11 bases in the middle. The CDR3 extends over 13 amino acids. In DNA form, the CDR3 reads TGTGCCAGCAGCCCCCTCAGGGCTCAGCCCCAGCATTTT. It yields the protein CASSPLRAQPQHF.

The chain couples TRBV5-1 to TRBJ1-2; D ambiguous. This CDR3 is built from 13 residues. Germline V lookup: CDR1 SGHRS, CDR2 YFSETQ. V lost 0 bases and J 11 bases, leaving 14 bases between the germline ends. CDR3 in amino acids: CASSLASSGPYTF. In nucleotides, the CDR3 is TGCGCCAGCAGCTTGGCCTCGTCAGGACCTTACACCTTC.

The V gene is TRBV9, the J gene TRBJ2-7; no definite D call. V lost 4 bases and J 5 bases, leaving 19 bases between the germline ends. The germline gives CDR1 SGDLS, CDR2 YYNGEE. The CDR3 extends over 15 amino acids. In nucleotides, the CDR3 is TGTGCCAGCAGCCCAACCCTTTTTATTTGGGACGAGCAGTACTTC. Its translation is CASSPTLFIWDEQYF.

V and J are TRBV10-2 and TRBJ2-1; tentatively, D is TRBD2 (5 bases). V was pared by 5 bases and J by 7 bases, with 18 bases between. The CDR3 totals 15 residues. CDR1 and CDR2 from the germline V gene are WSHSY and SAAADI. CDR3 sequence reads: CASSLGSGSKNEQFF. The CDR3 nucleotides are TGCGCCAGCAGTTTGGGGAGCGGCAGTAAGAATGAGCAGTTCTTC.

The V call is TRBV6-1, the J call TRBJ2-1, with D possibly matching TRBD2 (6 bases). The CDR3 spans 15 residues. CDR1 and CDR2 from the germline V gene are MNHNS and SASEGT. V lost 8 bases and J lost 0, with 14 bases in between. CDR3 sequence reads: CASDRDSASYNEQFF. The CDR3 region has the DNA TGTGCCAGCGACCGGGACTCTGCCTCCTACAATGAGCAGTTCTTC.

V is TRBV6-1 and J is TRBJ2-1; 10 bases fit TRBD2. In germline, CDR1 is MNHNS, CDR2 SASEGT. The CDR3 contains 19 residues. Germline trimming cut 0 bases from V and 7 bases from J; bases unmatched to any gene: 15. CDR3 nucleotides: TGTGCCAGCAGTGAAGCCCGGCGAGCGGGAGGGCCCTCGCGGAATGAGCAGTTCTTC. Its translation is CASSEARRAGGPSRNEQFF.

This chain links TRBV4-1 with TRBJ2-7; the D is unclear. Germline CDR1 is MGHRA and CDR2 is YSYEKL. V was shortened by 4 bases and J by 7 bases, with 14 bases between the two germline ends. The CDR3 spans 13 residues. Here the CDR3 reads CASSPTGDGEQYF. In DNA, the CDR3 is TGCGCCAGCAGCCCGACTGGAGACGGGGAGCAGTACTTC.

The chain uses TRBV19 and TRBJ2-7; 7 bases agree with TRBD2. This CDR3 is built from 13 residues. CDR1 is LNHDA, CDR2 SQIVND, per germline (reference sequence). J was trimmed by 2 bases and V by 7 bases; bases with no gene match: 5. CDR3 region: CASKPSGTYEQYF. CDR3 coding DNA: TGTGCCAGTAAACCTAGCGGTACCTACGAGCAGTACTTC.

The chain links TRBV19 to TRBJ1-5, with D tentatively TRBD1 (6 bases). The germline gives CDR1 LNHDA, CDR2 SQIVND (reference sequence). V lost 5 bases to trimming and J lost 5 bases, with 13 bases between them. The CDR3 covers 14 residues. The CDR3 loop reads CASSEPGDHQPQHF. The CDR3 bases are TGTGCCAGTAGTGAGCCAGGGGACCATCAGCCCCAGCATTTT.

The gene calls are TRBV11-3 and TRBJ1-2, with D possibly matching TRBD1 (5 bases). This CDR3 is built from 12 residues. The germline V and J ends were trimmed by 5 bases and 4 bases, with 8 bases remaining between them. CDR1 SGHNT and CDR2 YENEEA come from the germline V gene. Here the CDR3 reads CASSRDSYGYTF. The CDR3 bases are TGTGCCAGCAGCAGAGACAGCTATGGCTACACCTTC.

The V call is TRBV9, the J call TRBJ1-2, with D unresolved. The V end lost 1 base, the J end lost 4 bases, and 5 bases lay between the germline ends. The CDR3 runs to 12 residues. Germline-derived CDR1 and CDR2 are SGDLS and YYNGEE. CDR3 protein: CASSVSGYGYTF. In DNA form, the CDR3 reads TGTGCCAGCAGCGTATCAGGCTATGGCTACACCTTC. Based on the CDR3 plus reference TRBV9 and TRBJ1-2, the full variable domain is DSGVTQTPKHLITATGQRVTLRCSPRSGDLSVYWYQQSLDQGLQFLIQYYNGEERAKGNILERFSAQQFPDLHSELNLSSLELGDSALYFCASSVSGYGYTFGSGTRLTVV.

The V and J genes are TRBV14 and TRBJ2-3, with TRBD2 matching over 11 bases. The germline CDR1 and CDR2 sequences are SGHDN and FVKESK. The CDR3 runs to 15 residues. V was pared by 2 bases and J by 3 bases, with 1 base of the junction left unmatched. DNA of the CDR3: TGTGCCAGCAGCCAACTAGCGGGAGGAACAGATACGCAGTATTTT. The encoded protein is CASSQLAGGTDTQYF.

V usage is TRBV7-6 and J usage is TRBJ2-1; 10 nucleotides match TRBD2. The CDR3 is 15 amino acids. V gave up 2 bases and J gave up 7 bases; unmatched junction bases: 5. The germline V gene has CDR1 SGHVS and CDR2 FNYEAQ. CDR3 amino acids: CASSLKLAGSNEQFF. The CDR3 bases are TGTGCCAGCAGCTTAAAACTAGCGGGGTCAAATGAGCAGTTCTTC. Full variable domain (outside the CDR3, taken from reference TRBV7-6 and TRBJ2-1): GAGVSQSPRYKVTKRGQDVALRCDPISGHVSLYWYRQALGQGPEFLTYFNYEAQQDKSGLPNDRFSAERPEGSISTLTIQRTEQRDSAMYRCASSLKLAGSNEQFFGPGTRLTVL.

This chain links TRBV19 with TRBJ2-1; 10 positions match TRBD2. Germline-derived CDR1 and CDR2 are LNHDA and SQIVND (reference sequence). V gave up 4 bases and J gave up 8 bases; unmatched junction bases: 14. This CDR3 is 17 amino acids long. The CDR3: CASSTNLLQRGGDEQFF. The DNA of the CDR3 is TGTGCCAGTAGTACGAACCTGTTGCAGCGGGGGGGAGATGAGCAGTTCTTC.

The chain joins TRBV13 to TRBJ2-1, with TRBD2 identical over 9 bases. Germline trimming cut 9 bases from V and 2 bases from J; bases unmatched to any gene: 5. The CDR3 spans 14 residues. CDR1 PRHDT and CDR2 FYEKMQ come from the germline V gene (reference sequence). For the CDR3, the DNA is TGTGCCAGTCTTTTAGCGGGAGCCTACAATGAGCAGTTCTTC. It translates to CASLLAGAYNEQFF.

CDR3 in amino acids: CASSPDFAPYEQYF. The CDR3 region has the DNA TGTGCCAGCTCACCAGACTTTGCCCCCTACGAGCAGTACTTC. The V call is TRBV18, the J call TRBJ2-7; D is unresolved. CDR3 size: 14 residues. V was clipped by 2 bases and J by 2 bases, with 10 bases between them. Germline V lookup: CDR1 KGHSH, CDR2 LQKENI.

The V and J genes are TRBV11-2 and TRBJ2-1; 8 nucleotides match TRBD2. Germline V gene lookup returns CDR1 SGHAT and CDR2 FQNNGV. The CDR3 is made up of 16 amino acids. V lost 6 bases, J lost 0 bases, and 7 bases stayed unmatched. This CDR3 reads CASRPNSGDSYNEQFF. In nucleotides, the CDR3 is TGTGCCAGCAGGCCAAATAGCGGGGACTCCTACAATGAGCAGTTCTTC.

This clone was counted only a few times. The rearrangement links TRBV30 to TRBJ2-3, with D tentatively TRBD1 (8 bases). CDR3 length: 14 residues. V was pared by 8 bases and J by 8 bases, with 23 bases between. Germline CDR1 and CDR2: GTSNPN and SVGIG (reference sequence). CDR3 DNA sequence: TGTGCCCTAAACGACAGGGGAGGGAGCGGTACGCAGTATTTT. This sequence encodes CALNDRGGSGTQYF.

A single count supports this clone. The rearrangement uses TRBV7-2 and TRBJ1-1; TRBD1 agrees at 8 bases. The CDR3 covers 15 residues. Germline CDR1 reads SGHTA; CDR2 reads FQGNSA. Unmatched junction bases numbered 8, after V lost 5 bases and J lost 3 bases. CDR3 DNA: TGTGCCAGCAGCCCCCTGGACAGGGATCACACTGAAGCTTTCTTT. Encoded protein: CASSPLDRDHTEAFF.

J is TRBJ1-3 and V is TRBV19; no reliable D call. The CDR3 runs 14 residues. V was pared by 0 bases and J by 6 bases, with 9 bases between. The germline V gene encodes CDR1 LNHDA and CDR2 SQIVND (reference sequence). Written as DNA, the CDR3 is TGTGCCAGTAGTATAGATTGGCAGGAAAACACCATATATTTT. Its translation: CASSIDWQENTIYF.

This rearrangement joins TRBV19 to TRBJ2-7; D not resolved. CDR3 length equals 13 residues. The germline gives CDR1 LNHDA, CDR2 SQIVND (reference sequence). V was pared by 2 bases and J by 0 bases, with 5 bases between. Written as DNA, the CDR3 is TGTGCCAGTAGTATACGGCACTCCTACGAGCAGTACTTC. This sequence encodes CASSIRHSYEQYF.

The CDR3 DNA reads as TGTGCCAGCAGCTTAGGCGGCACTAGCACAGATACGCAGTATTTT. Its protein product is CASSLGGTSTDTQYF. This sequence joins TRBV11-3 and TRBJ2-3; D unclear. The CDR3 loop spans 15 amino acids. Per the germline V gene, CDR1 is SGHNT and CDR2 is YENEEA. The V end lost 1 base, the J end lost 0 bases, and 8 bases lay between the germline ends.

The V and J genes are TRBV30 and TRBJ1-3; D remains ambiguous. CDR1 and CDR2 from the germline V gene are GTSNPN and SVGIG (reference sequence). With 4 bases removed from V and 0 bases from J, the gap between germline ends came to 7 bases. The CDR3 extends over 13 amino acids. The CDR3 loop reads CAWKTDSGNTIYF. CDR3 in DNA: TGTGCCTGGAAAACGGACTCTGGAAACACCATATATTTT.

CDR3 amino acids: CASSYSLMMNTEAFF. The DNA of the CDR3 is TGTGCCAGCAGTTACTCACTGATGATGAACACTGAAGCTTTCTTT. The chain couples TRBV6-5 to TRBJ1-1, with D hard to call. The CDR3 totals 15 residues. Deletions cut 0 bases from V and 0 bases from J, with 8 bases between. Germline V lookup: CDR1 MNHEY, CDR2 SVGAGI.